Shown below are 4 T cell receptor beta chains from a single sample sequenced in a study of response to subunit inactivated influenza vaccine. TCRdb recomputed calls from the RT-PCR reads with MiXCR, one row per CDR3 protein. The sample has some 640,000 distinct CDR3 sequences, approximately 15% seen once. The source was PBMCs from blood, collected around 14 days before vaccination. These receptors originate from a man aged 45-60 years who received an inactivated influenza vaccine.

This clonotype came up many times. The gene calls are TRBV28 and TRBJ2-2, with D tentatively TRBD2 (6 bases). CDR3 length: 17 residues. Germline V lookup: CDR1 MDHEN, CDR2 SYDVKM. V was pared by 5 bases and J by 5 bases, with 21 bases between. The CDR3 DNA reads as TGTGCCAGCAGTCCCCTCGCGATCGCGGAGGGAACCGGGGAGCTGTTTTTT. Translating it yields CASSPLAIAEGTGELFF.

This clonotype was seen a few times. The CDR3 spells CAIRDRVSGQETQYF. In nucleotides, the CDR3 is TGTGCCATCAGGGACAGGGTCTCCGGACAAGAGACCCAGTACTTC. The genes are TRBV10-3 and TRBJ2-5; TRBD1 matches at 8 bases. The CDR3 extends over 15 amino acids. Germline V gene data show CDR1 as ENHRY and CDR2 as SYGVKD. V shed 6 bases, J shed 2 bases, and the junction held 8 bases outside the gene matches.

This clonotype occurred many times. The V call is TRBV5-1, the J call TRBJ2-6; 13 positions agree with TRBD2. The J segment lost 2 bases and the V segment lost 3 bases, leaving 2 bases of the junction unmatched. Per the germline V gene, CDR1 is SGHRS and CDR2 is YFSETQ. This CDR3 region has 17 residues. The CDR3 loop reads CASSSGTSGAGANVLTF. CDR3 nucleotides: TGCGCCAGCAGCTCCGGGACTAGCGGGGCTGGGGCCAACGTCCTGACTTTC.

This chain joins TRBV20-1 and TRBJ2-7; D not certain. V gave up 5 bases and J gave up 3 bases, with 14 bases separating them. The CDR3 covers 13 residues. Per the germline V gene, CDR1 is DFQATT and CDR2 is SNEGSKA (reference sequence). The CDR3 is CSAYTLKGYEQYF. CDR3 DNA sequence: TGCAGTGCTTATACGTTGAAAGGCTACGAGCAGTACTTC.